This T cell receptor beta chain was sequenced in a study of shared clonotypes between healthy human individuals (dated by TCRdb to the early 2020s). Concerning the study at large: Two women and a few men aged 18 to 49 years were included in the cohort. Per donor, three plates each were used for CD4 naive and CD4 memory, two for CD8 naive, and one for CD8 memory. To estimate repertoire size and how much clonotype sharing occurs between individuals, the study deeply sequenced the blood TCR repertoires of five healthy adults. To increase sequencing depth and limit assay-specific biases, different laboratories used diverse techniques to prepare libraries and sequence TCR repertoires. Between about 0.8 and 9 billion PBMCs per donor were obtained by leukapheresis.

What the research found in general, with its limitations: Compared with non-shared clonotypes, clonotypes shared by all four sorted-subset donors had higher generation probabilities. Based on pairwise subsampling, the degree of clonotype sharing among donors was expected to be affected by sequencing depth. Even with the large sequencing depth, rarefaction of the sorted-subset datasets indicated that sequencing was incomplete. Sampling was restricted to blood, and TCR repertoires in tissues likely differ from the TCR repertoires found in blood. Around 5.4% of naive CD4, 3.5% of naive CD8, 2.3% of memory CD4, and around 0.42% of memory CD8 clonotypes were shared across a few donors. Because the study included only a small number of donors, the genetic and exposure-history diversity represented was limited. Larger estimated clonotype richness was generally found for naive subsets than for memory subsets.

V and J are trimmed by 2 bases and 1 base, and the gene matches miss 9 bases of the junction. The CDR3, from cysteine to phenylalanine, totals 17 residues. Only CDR3 DNA is held: 51 bases, read in frame from base 1. For CDR1 and CDR2, the germline V gene lists SGHTA and FQGTGA. Using the deep immunoSEQ assay, multiplex PCR amplified TCR CDR3 regions from genomic DNA. Extracted genomic DNA from each cell subset was distributed evenly across all wells of several immunoSEQ 96-well plates, and each plate was treated as a replicate. Each replicate PCR for sorted subsets received around 210 ng genomic DNA, equal to tens of thousands of T cell genomes. Purified libraries were quantified with a Qubit 3.0 fluorometer, sized on a Bioanalyzer 2100, and re-quantified with the KAPA Library Quantification kit. Each immunoSEQ 96-well plate was sequenced on its own single-read 150-cycle Illumina NextSeq 550 flow cell. Per the source publication's procedure: The immunoSEQ output contained only junctional sequences without quality scores, so filtering could not match that applied to full-length reads. To assign V/J genes and CDR3, sequences were annotated against IMGT germline references using PyIR, a Python wrapper for IgBLAST v1.9. Reads with weak V/J assignments (E-value above 1e-6), missing CDR3, stop codons, out-of-frame junctions, or ambiguous translated residues were removed. V3J clonotypes were defined as sequences sharing the same inferred V gene, J gene, and CDR3 amino acid sequence. Percentage overlap between repertoires was calculated by dividing the number of shared unique clonotypes by the size of the smaller repertoire. RTK rarefaction, the Chao1 estimator, and Recon v2.1 estimates of unobserved clonotypes were used to assess repertoire richness. Generation probabilities for all TCRbeta clonotypes obtained by the gDNA method from a handful of donors were computed using OLGA. TCRdb retrieved this table from immuneACCESS and kept in-frame rearrangements only. Not all clones are present; in checked studies, unresolved V genes account for under half, and no reason is known for the remainder. The D gene and trimming were derived from the DNA, and the V and J assignments and clone size from that table. In all, the sample holds a few million clones, and about 90% of those were seen once. The ten largest account for 0.3% to 0.45% of the sample.

The donors were healthy, HIV-negative adults with no recently reported acute infections or vaccinations. Every donor was a Caucasian adult living in Nashville, Tennessee, USA. CD4+ T cells were enriched by magnetic negative selection; naive cells were then positively selected on CD45RA, and the negative fraction formed the memory subset. After blood collection by leukapheresis, PBMCs were isolated using Ficoll-Histopaque density gradient centrifugation and then cryopreserved in the vapor phase of liquid nitrogen. Analytical flow cytometry was used to check the purity and quantity of every magnetically sorted T cell population. Genomic DNA was isolated from every sorted fraction and measured by UV absorbance on a Nanodrop 2000c. With respect to this clone: The antigen it binds to is not known. No quality values exist for individual bases; no much larger clone is one base distant.

The sequence was obtained from a man between 18 and 35 years old in good health. Some clones in this sample may be carry-over from other donors' samples. This sequence uses TRBV7-3 and TRBJ2-3; a stretch of 7 junction bases matches TRBD2. The specimen was naive CD4+ T cells from PBMCs. The intended sense of this specimen's cell subset or site label: CD45RA+ positively selected. The DNA is TGTGCCAGCAGCTTAGGGCCGGCTAGCGGAGGCACAGATACGCAGTATTTT. This translates into CASSLGPASGGTDTQYF.